This entry lists 27 T cell receptor beta chains sequenced from one sample in a study of blood T cells in healthy people across ages. Next came a second PCR, run for about 6 to 11 cycles, which used a sample-barcoded 5' primer along with a J-beta primer mix. TCRdb fed the 5' RACE reads into MiXCR, producing one record per CDR3 protein. The sample has roughly 730,000 distinct CDR3 sequences, roughly three fifths seen once. Sequencing was done on a sample of blood. These TCRs come from a man aged 35 to 55 in good health.

This clonotype has just one count. The genes are TRBV5-5 and TRBJ1-1, with D perhaps TRBD1 (6 bases). The CDR3 covers 12 residues. Germline CDR1 and CDR2: SGHKS and YYEKEE (reference sequence). V gave up 7 bases and J gave up 5 bases, with 12 bases separating them. CDR3 sequence: CASRFRGTEAFF. The CDR3 DNA is TGTGCCAGCCGGTTCAGGGGAACTGAAGCTTTCTTT.

The chain carries TRBV2 and TRBJ1-1; D might be TRBD1 (5 bases). Germline CDR1 and CDR2: SNHLY and FYNNEI. The CDR3 extends over 13 amino acids. Trimming removed 5 bases from V and 1 base from J, with 8 bases in between. CDR3 region: CASSNRRNTEAFF. The CDR3 DNA reads TGTGCCAGCAGTAACAGGAGGAACACTGAAGCTTTCTTT. Full variable domain (remainder filled in from reference TRBV2 and TRBJ1-1): EPEVTQTPSHQVTQMGQEVILRCVPISNHLYFYWYRQILGQKVEFLVSFYNNEISEKSEIFDDQFSVERPDGSNFTLKIRSTKLEDSAMYFCASSNRRNTEAFFGQGTRLTVV.

This sequence joins TRBV28 and TRBJ2-3, with TRBD1 as a possible D gene (6 bases). The V gene's germline CDR1 is MDHEN and CDR2 SYDVKM. The V and J ends lost 7 bases and 0 bases respectively, with 11 bases between them. The CDR3 covers 14 residues. In nucleotides, the CDR3 is TGTGCCAGCAAAAGGACAGCAAGCACAGATACGCAGTATTTT. Its protein product is CASKRTASTDTQYF.

This clonotype was found a few times. V usage is TRBV5-6 and J usage is TRBJ2-5; D is perhaps TRBD1 (7 bases). Per the germline V gene, CDR1 is SGHDT and CDR2 is YYEEEE. The CDR3 spans 15 residues. V lost 0 bases to trimming and J lost 4 bases, with 13 bases between them. The CDR3: CASSLDQGGRETQYF. CDR3 coding DNA: TGTGCCAGCAGCTTGGACCAGGGGGGAAGAGAGACCCAGTACTTC.

This clonotype was seen more than once but under ten times. J is TRBJ1-5 and V is TRBV5-5; 10 nucleotides match TRBD1. This CDR3 has 16 residues. J lost 4 bases, V lost 4 bases, and 8 bases had no gene match. Germline CDR1 is SGHKS and CDR2 is YYEKEE (reference sequence). This CDR3 reads CASSLGQGLLNQPQHF. Here the CDR3 DNA reads TGTGCCAGCAGCCTGGGACAGGGGCTATTAAATCAGCCCCAGCATTTT.

The chain has TRBV20-1 and TRBJ1-5; TRBD1 might be the D (5 bases). Deletions cut 6 bases from V and 7 bases from J, with 19 bases between. The germline V gene encodes CDR1 DFQATT and CDR2 SNEGSKA (reference sequence). This CDR3 is 14 amino acids long. The CDR3 DNA sequence: TGCAGTGCCGTGGGACCGGGACTCTCCCAGCCCCAGCATTTT. The encoded protein is CSAVGPGLSQPQHF.

This clonotype was found a few times. This chain links TRBV7-6 with TRBJ2-5; TRBD2 agrees at 9 bases. Trimming at V came to 2 bases and at J to 4 bases, leaving 8 bases not matched to a gene. The CDR3 has 16 residues. Germline V lookup: CDR1 SGHVS, CDR2 FNYEAQ. DNA of the CDR3: TGTGCCAGCAGCTTATTCGGTGCTAGCGGGATAGAGACCCAGTACTTC. Protein: CASSLFGASGIETQYF.

This chain connects TRBV28 to TRBJ2-1, with 13 bases matching TRBD2. The CDR3 runs 14 residues. With 6 bases clipped from V and 7 bases from J, the junction kept 3 bases outside the gene matches. The germline gives CDR1 MDHEN, CDR2 SYDVKM. The CDR3 spells CASRLAGGVNEQFF. CDR3 sequence (DNA): TGTGCCAGCAGACTAGCGGGAGGGGTAAATGAGCAGTTCTTC.

As DNA, the CDR3 is TGTGCCACCAGTCGAGCACCAAGCACAGATACGCAGTATTTT. Protein sequence: CATSRAPSTDTQYF. V usage is TRBV24-1 and J usage is TRBJ2-3; D call uncertain. The CDR3 loop spans 14 amino acids. Germline V CDR1 and CDR2: KGHDR, SFDVKD. With 6 bases removed from V and 0 bases from J, the gap between germline ends came to 9 bases.

The rearrangement uses TRBV7-3 and TRBJ2-3; 7 bases line up with TRBD1. CDR3 size: 13 residues. The germline V gene has CDR1 SGHTA and CDR2 FQGTGA. Trimming cost V 5 bases and J 6 bases; bases outside gene matches: 5. The CDR3 nucleotides are TGTGCCAGCAGCCGAGACAGGGATGATACGCAGTATTTT. Protein product: CASSRDRDDTQYF.

Only a few counts were recorded for this clonotype. J is TRBJ2-1 and V is TRBV11-2; possible D gene TRBD2, 6 bases. The CDR3 length is 18 residues. Germline V gene lookup returns CDR1 SGHAT and CDR2 FQNNGV. Between the trimmed V and J ends, which lost 4 bases and 9 bases, there was a span of 28 bases. The CDR3 spells CASSSVPLFVRDGSEQFF. CDR3 coding DNA: TGTGCCAGCAGCTCCGTACCCCTTTTCGTGAGGGACGGGAGTGAGCAGTTCTTC.

This sequence joins TRBV18 and TRBJ1-2; D is uncertain. The V end was cut by 2 bases, the J end by 8 bases, with 15 bases between. Germline V lookup: CDR1 KGHSH, CDR2 LQKENI. The CDR3 is made up of 14 amino acids. The CDR3 sequence is CASSPMFGVWGYTF. Here the CDR3 DNA reads TGTGCCAGCTCACCAATGTTCGGAGTATGGGGCTACACCTTC.

This clonotype appeared a few times. This chain joins TRBV6-4 and TRBJ2-1; possible D gene TRBD2, 7 bases. The germline CDR1 and CDR2 sequences are MRHNA and SNTAGT. CDR3 length: 15 amino acids. Trimming removed 0 bases from V and 4 bases from J, with 10 bases in between. For the CDR3, the DNA is TGTGCCAGCAGTGACTCGGCGGGGGCTTACAATGAGCAGTTCTTC. It is translated as CASSDSAGAYNEQFF.

This clonotype was seen a handful of times. V usage is TRBV6-2 or TRBV6-3 and J usage is TRBJ2-1; 9 bases align to TRBD2. V trimming: 6 bases; J trimming: 8 bases; junction bases outside the gene matches: 23. The CDR3 loop spans 19 amino acids. CDR1 and CDR2 from the germline V gene are MNHEY and SVGEGT. CDR3 nucleotides: TGTGCCAGCAGCTCCCTACGACGCGTCGCGGGGGGGTCTGCGGATGAGCAGTTCTTC. It codes for CASSSLRRVAGGSADEQFF.

This chain uses TRBV28 with TRBJ2-3, with D unresolved. Germline V CDR1 and CDR2: MDHEN, SYDVKM. The CDR3 has 12 residues. The V gene lost 6 bases and the J gene lost 2 bases, with 6 bases spanning the gap. Here the CDR3 reads CASRETTDTQYF. CDR3 DNA sequence: TGTGCCAGCAGGGAAACCACAGATACGCAGTATTTT.

With regard to this clonotype: At one end the junction does not follow the germline gene, possibly because of a read error. The chain employs TRBV5-1 and TRBJ2-5; D gene ambiguous. The germline V gene encodes CDR1 SGHRS and CDR2 YFSETQ. This CDR3 spans 8 amino acids. The CDR3 DNA follows: TGTCACCCAGATCGTCAGTACTTC. Translation: CHPDRQYF.

The chain links TRBV29-1 to TRBJ2-4; D is possibly TRBD1 or TRBD2 (5 bases each). Per germline, CDR1 SQVTM and CDR2 ANQGSEA. This CDR3 comprises 14 residues. V was trimmed by 4 bases and J by 0 bases, leaving 10 bases between them. The CDR3 is CSVVGDLAKNIQYF. In nucleotides, the CDR3 is TGCAGCGTTGTGGGGGATTTAGCCAAAAACATTCAGTACTTC.

The chain is built from TRBV28 and TRBJ2-7; 9 bases map to TRBD2. Germline lookup yields CDR1 MDHEN and CDR2 SYDVKM. The CDR3 loop spans 13 amino acids. V lost 8 bases and J lost 5; bases outside the gene matches: 7. The CDR3 spells CASWPSGINEQYF. CDR3 nucleotide sequence: TGTGCCAGCTGGCCTAGCGGGATCAACGAGCAGTACTTC.

The chain recombines TRBV15 with TRBJ2-5; D call uncertain. Germline values: CDR1 LNHNV, CDR2 YYDKDF (reference sequence). V lost 0 bases and J lost 9, with 5 bases in between. The CDR3 is 11 residues long. CDR3 sequence (DNA): TGTGCCACCAGCAGAGATAAGGCCCAGTACTTC. Translation: CATSRDKAQYF.

This clonotype was seen a few times. V is TRBV9 and J is TRBJ2-4; 8 bases agree with TRBD2. The V and J ends lost 4 bases and 0 bases, in that order; junction bases with no gene match: 6. Germline values: CDR1 SGDLS, CDR2 YYNGEE. The CDR3 sequence is 16 residues long. CDR3 loop: CASSPAGGIAKNIQYF. The CDR3 DNA sequence: TGTGCCAGCAGCCCGGCGGGGGGAATAGCCAAAAACATTCAGTACTTC.

The gene calls are TRBV15 and TRBJ2-1; 7 bases are a match to TRBD2. V gave up 6 bases and J gave up 0 bases; unmatched junction bases: 11. CDR1 and CDR2 (germline): LNHNV, YYDKDF (reference sequence). This CDR3 is 17 amino acids long. The CDR3 bases are TGTGCCACCAGGCCCATGGCGGGAGCAGGCTCCTACAATGAGCAGTTCTTC. Its translation is CATRPMAGAGSYNEQFF.

Points on this clonotype: A much larger clone sits a single nucleotide away, making a read error possible. The genes are TRBV7-2 and TRBJ2-7, with TRBD2 identical over 9 bases. Looked up from germline, CDR1 is SGHTA and CDR2 is FQGNSA. The CDR3 sequence is 13 residues long. As DNA, the CDR3 is TGTGCCAGCAGCGTAGCGGGGGCCTACGAGCAGTACTTC. Its protein product is CASSVAGAYEQYF.

This clonotype was counted a few times. The chain combines TRBV29-1 with TRBJ1-1, with no clear D. With 4 bases removed from V and 4 bases from J, the gap between germline ends came to 16 bases. Germline loops: CDR1 SQVTM, CDR2 ANQGSEA. The CDR3 has 14 amino acids. The CDR3 loop is CSVVGQPRATEAFF. DNA for the CDR3: TGCAGCGTTGTGGGCCAACCTCGCGCCACTGAAGCTTTCTTT.

V gene TRBV12-3 or TRBV12-4 combines with J gene TRBJ2-3; tentatively, D is TRBD1 (5 bases). The V end lost 6 bases, the J end lost 4 bases, and 23 bases lay between the germline ends. The CDR3 consists of 17 residues. CDR3 residues: CASSMNTGASGSDTQYF. The CDR3 bases are TGTGCCAGCAGCATGAATACAGGAGCTTCAGGGTCAGATACGCAGTATTTT.

This rearrangement joins TRBV7-8 to TRBJ2-5; 12 nucleotides match TRBD1. Germline CDR1 and CDR2: SGHVS and FQNEAQ. J gave up 5 bases and V 7 bases, and 8 bases lay outside the gene matches. The length of the CDR3 is 15 residues. CDR3 region: CASTSGTGGRETQYF. DNA for the CDR3: TGTGCCAGCACCTCGGGGACAGGGGGCCGGGAGACCCAGTACTTC.

The J gene is TRBJ1-1, the V gene TRBV5-1, with a weak D call TRBD1 (6 bases). With 2 bases removed from V and 1 base from J, the gap between germline ends came to 18 bases. CDR3 length: 17 residues. Looked up from germline, CDR1 is SGHRS and CDR2 is YFSETQ. The CDR3 is CASSFFGTPTGNTEAFF. The DNA for the CDR3 is TGCGCCAGCAGCTTTTTTGGGACACCTACGGGGAACACTGAAGCTTTCTTT.

This rearrangement joins TRBV20-1 to TRBJ2-5, with D possibly being TRBD1 (5 bases). Trimming shortened V by 6 bases and J by 3 bases, and 11 bases separated the two germline ends. CDR1 and CDR2 (germline): DFQATT, SNEGSKA (reference sequence). This CDR3 comprises 12 residues. CDR3: CSAATVEETQYF. For the CDR3, the DNA is TGCAGTGCAGCGACAGTGGAAGAGACCCAGTACTTC.